The sequence of this T cell receptor beta chain was determined in a study of cytomegalovirus exposure and HLA in healthy donors. This clone was found once. Its specificity is unknown. Study observations and caveats: Segments of the TCR beta V type were, in most cases, productive about 90% or about 30% of the time in an earlier analysis. Later analysis placed DRB1 highest and HLA-C lowest in TCR association rates, which differed by HLA locus.

Trimming removed 7 bases from V and 6 bases from J; junction bases left unmatched: 7. Germline assignment: CDR1 GTSNPN and CDR2 SVGIG (reference sequence). The CDR3 is 12 amino acids. Primers included in the PCR were 60 Vbeta and 13 Jbeta primers. Some clones are missing from TCRdb's copy, which holds only in-frame ones; the method was immunoSEQ multiplex PCR. Of more than 85,000 clones in the sample, about 79% were seen once. The sample taken for sequencing was PBMCs. The rearrangement uses TRBV30 and TRBJ2-7; 9 bases agree with TRBD2. This TCR was sampled from a female donor in good health and CMV-seropositive. The CDR3 nucleotides read TGTGCCTCGGGACTAGCTGGTCGCGAGCAGTACTTC. This sequence encodes CASGLAGREQYF.